This T cell receptor (beta chain) originates from a study of human T cells and chemical hapten exposure. This clonotype has more than one count but fewer than ten. Its cognate antigen is unknown. Time point here: pre-sensitization, week 0. The treatment is: therapeutic diphenylcyclopropenone sensitization with weekly scalp DPC. Alopecia patients between 18 and 70 years old and suitable for DPC were used as donors. Source study methods: Sample-level TCR yields exhibited a median of approximately 96,000, with a range of roughly 20,000 to 690,600. TCRdb ran MiXCR on the RACE reads and lists one entry per CDR3 protein. For this entry, the V and J calls and clone size follow TCRdb and not the study's own pipeline. The sample yields around 300,000 distinct CDR3 sequences, approximately 7.5% seen once. Whole-study findings and limits: The donors suffered from alopecia, so their immune response may not match that of healthy people.

The V and J ends lost 1 base and 10 bases respectively, with 9 bases between them. CDR1 and CDR2 from the germline V gene are SGHRS and YFSETQ. The CDR3 is made up of 13 amino acids. This sequence originates from a man younger than 30 with alopecia areata. Some clones in this sample may be carry-over from other donors' samples. Sequences were derived from whole blood, sampled in connection with sensitization to the hapten diphenylcyclopropenone (DPC). The rearrangement joins TRBV5-1 to TRBJ1-6; possible D gene TRBD1, 5 bases. CDR3 loop: CASSLKGESPLHF. The CDR3 DNA reads TGCGCCAGCAGCTTGAAAGGGGAATCACCCCTCCACTTT.